What follows are 16 T cell receptor beta chains derived from one specimen sequenced in a study of blood T cell repertoires in COVID-19. TCRdb's table, derived via immunoSEQ multiplex PCR, lists solely in-frame clones and lacks some. The sample lists some 120,000 clones, about 83% occurring once. Input material: peripheral blood. These receptors were collected from a woman aged 50 to 60 with acute or convalescent COVID-19.

This chain uses TRBV7-2 with TRBJ1-3; D is unresolved. Between the trimmed V and J ends, which lost 2 bases and 4 bases, there was a span of 12 bases. The CDR3 runs 15 residues. From germline, CDR1 is SGHTA and CDR2 FQGNSA. The CDR3 spells CASSLFAGSGNTIYF. In nucleotides, the CDR3 is TGTGCCAGCAGCTTATTCGCGGGGTCCGGAAACACCATATATTTT. The full variable domain, completed using reference TRBV7-2 and TRBJ1-3, is GAGVSQSPSNKVTEKGKDVELRCDPISGHTALYWYRQSLGQGLEFLIYFQGNSAPDKSGLPSDRFSAERTGGSVSTLTIQRTQQEDSAVYLCASSLFAGSGNTIYFGEGSWLTVV.

This sequence joins TRBV3-1 (or the pseudogene TRBV3-2) and TRBJ1-4, with unresolved D. Germline V gene sequence: CDR1 LGHDT, CDR2 YNNKEL (reference sequence). The CDR3 has 13 amino acids. With 0 bases removed from V and 5 bases from J, the gap between germline ends came to 4 bases. The CDR3: CASSQEINEKLFF. The CDR3 bases are TGTGCCAGCAGCCAAGAAATAAATGAAAAACTGTTTTTT.

The gene calls are TRBV15 and TRBJ2-2, with D tentatively TRBD2 (5 bases). There are 16 residues in the CDR3. Germline CDR1 is LNHNV and CDR2 is YYDKDF (reference sequence). V was pared by 1 base and J by 1 base, with 10 bases between. CDR3 residues: CATSRVPGRNTGELFF. CDR3 in DNA: TGTGCCACCAGCAGAGTGCCGGGGAGGAACACCGGGGAGCTGTTTTTT.

This clone was picked up a small number of times. The chain couples TRBV3-1 (or the pseudogene TRBV3-2) to TRBJ1-2; D remains ambiguous. The CDR3 runs 15 residues. Trimming left V 1 base short and J 2 bases short, with 11 bases between. The germline V gene has CDR1 LGHDT and CDR2 YNNKEL (reference sequence). In DNA, the CDR3 is TGTGCCAGCAGCCAAGCCCCCATAGTGAACTATGGCTACACCTTC. It is translated as CASSQAPIVNYGYTF.

This sequence joins TRBV2 and TRBJ1-5; D is undetermined. The germline CDR1 and CDR2 sequences are SNHLY and FYNNEI. CDR3 length equals 12 residues. V lost 3 bases, J lost 11 bases, and 11 bases lay in between. CDR3 DNA sequence: TGTGCCAGCAGTGATGACTTCGGGGCCCAGCATTTT. Protein: CASSDDFGAQHF.

This clone is judged medium-sized. V usage is TRBV12-5 and J usage is TRBJ1-1; no firm D call. This CDR3 comprises 13 residues. In germline, CDR1 is LGHNT, CDR2 FRNRAP. Trimming removed 1 base from V and 10 bases from J, with 13 bases in between. The CDR3 DNA sequence: TGTGCTAGTGGTTTGGGGTCCCTGGAGGGAGCTTTCTTT. It specifies CASGLGSLEGAFF.

V is TRBV29-1 and J is TRBJ1-3; TRBD1 matches at 7 bases. CDR1 and CDR2 (germline): SQVTM, ANQGSEA. The CDR3 is 15 amino acids. With V trimmed by 0 bases and J by 3 bases, 5 bases remained unmatched. The CDR3: CSVEDLAGGGNTIYF. In DNA, the CDR3 is TGCAGCGTTGAAGATCTGGCAGGGGGTGGAAACACCATATATTTT.

J is TRBJ2-7 and V is TRBV11-2; D is uncertain. CDR1 and CDR2 from the germline V gene are SGHAT and FQNNGV. The V end lost 0 bases, the J end lost 2 bases, and 11 bases lay between the germline ends. The CDR3 covers 15 residues. The CDR3 protein is CASSLDSVLAYEQYF. In DNA, the CDR3 is TGTGCCAGCAGCTTAGATTCAGTCTTGGCCTACGAGCAGTACTTC.

The V gene is TRBV14, the J gene TRBJ2-3; TRBD2 matches 9 bases. The length of the CDR3 is 17 residues. Germline loops: CDR1 SGHDN, CDR2 FVKESK. V dropped 0 bases and J dropped 3; count of bases not matched to a gene: 7. The CDR3 DNA reads as TGTGCCAGCAGCCAAGAAGTGCTAGCGGGGAATACAGATACGCAGTATTTT. Its protein is CASSQEVLAGNTDTQYF.

The table lists this clone with a few counts. The chain joins TRBV18 to TRBJ2-6; TRBD1 matches 7 bases. Germline assignment: CDR1 KGHSH and CDR2 LQKENI. The V segment lost 1 base and the J segment 9 bases; nucleotides outside the gene matches: 12. This CDR3 region has 17 residues. CDR3 region: CASSPQDSRTGVNVLTF. CDR3 nucleotide sequence: TGTGCCAGCTCACCACAAGATTCCCGGACAGGCGTCAACGTCCTGACTTTC. Together with reference TRBV18 and TRBJ2-6, the CDR3 gives the full variable domain: NAGVMQNPRHLVRRRGQEARLRCSPMKGHSHVYWYRQLPEEGLKFMVYLQKENIIDESGMPKERFSAEFPKEGPSILRIQQVVRGDSAAYFCASSPQDSRTGVNVLTFGAGSRLTVL.

The rearrangement joins TRBV19 to TRBJ1-2; no clear D. Trimming took off 2 bases at V and 0 bases at J, with 7 bases between the two ends. The CDR3 length is 14 residues. CDR1 LNHDA and CDR2 SQIVND come from the germline V gene (reference sequence). The CDR3 DNA follows: TGTGCCAGTAGTATAAATCAGGCTAACTATGGCTACACCTTC. Translated: CASSINQANYGYTF.

The V gene is TRBV11-2, the J gene TRBJ1-2, with TRBD1 matching over 8 bases. Per the germline V gene, CDR1 is SGHAT and CDR2 is FQNNGV. The CDR3 is made up of 14 amino acids. Unmatched junction bases numbered 8, after V lost 6 bases and J lost 5 bases. In nucleotides, the CDR3 is TGTGCCAGCAGTACACAGGGGGTCGGGTATGGCTACACCTTC. Protein: CASSTQGVGYGYTF.

The gene calls are TRBV6-5 and TRBJ1-4, with 8 bases aligning to TRBD1. With V trimmed by 8 bases and J by 6 bases, 8 bases remained unmatched. The CDR3 extends over 14 amino acids. CDR1 and CDR2 from the germline V gene are MNHEY and SVGAGI. CDR3 sequence (DNA): TGTGCCAGCGAAACGACAGGGGTTTATGAAAAACTGTTTTTT. It is translated as CASETTGVYEKLFF.

This chain connects TRBV11-3 to TRBJ2-1, with 7 bases that match TRBD2. The CDR3 totals 13 residues. The germline gives CDR1 SGHNT, CDR2 YENEEA. J lost 7 bases, V lost 5 bases, and 5 bases had no gene match. This CDR3 is CASSLRRGNEQFF. In DNA form, the CDR3 reads TGTGCCAGCAGCCTAAGGCGGGGGAATGAGCAGTTCTTC.

The J gene is TRBJ2-3, the V gene TRBV7-9; D is undetermined. CDR3 length: 13 residues. V lost 5 bases and J 3 bases, leaving 9 bases between the germline ends. Germline V gives CDR1 SEHNR, CDR2 FQNEAQ (reference sequence). CDR3 region: CASSRHSTDTQYF. CDR3 DNA sequence: TGTGCCAGCAGCAGACATAGTACAGATACGCAGTATTTT.

The J gene is TRBJ1-3, the V gene TRBV7-2, with TRBD1 matching over 8 bases. The CDR3 is made up of 15 amino acids. With 5 bases clipped from V and 1 base from J, the junction kept 4 bases outside the gene matches. CDR1 is SGHTA and CDR2 is FQGNSA in the germline V gene. CDR3 protein: CASSPRGQSGNTIYF. The CDR3 region has the DNA TGTGCCAGCAGCCCCAGGGGGCAGTCTGGAAACACCATATATTTT.